These 9 T cell receptor beta chains originate from one sample sequenced in a study of blood T cell repertoires in COVID-19. Profiled with immunoSEQ multiplex PCR; TCRdb holds only in-frame clones, not every one. Here the sample spans about 85,000 clones, approximately 78% being singletons. The sample taken for sequencing was peripheral blood. The origin of the receptors is a woman of 80 years or more with acute or convalescent COVID-19.

The chain combines TRBV24-1 with TRBJ2-1; 8 bases fit TRBD2. The CDR3 sequence is 14 residues long. Trimming removed 4 bases from V and 8 bases from J; junction bases left unmatched: 6. Germline loops: CDR1 KGHDR, CDR2 SFDVKD. The CDR3: CATSDPGRGHEQFF. The CDR3 nucleotides read TGTGCCACCAGTGACCCCGGGAGGGGTCATGAGCAGTTCTTC.

The sample holds a few counts of this clone. This rearrangement joins TRBV27 to TRBJ1-2, with unresolved D. The CDR3 has 13 residues. Trimming took 2 bases from V and 2 from J, leaving 6 bases between them. Germline CDR1 is MNHEY and CDR2 is SMNVEV (reference sequence). CDR3 coding DNA: TGTGCCAGCAGTTTAGGCATAAACTATGGCTACACCTTC. Translated, it gives CASSLGINYGYTF.

This clone was seen more than once but under ten times. The chain has TRBV4-1 and TRBJ2-7; D is possibly TRBD2 (6 bases). V dropped 1 base and J dropped 4 bases, with 11 bases sitting between them. Germline loops: CDR1 MGHRA, CDR2 YSYEKL. CDR3 size: 14 residues. The CDR3 here is CASSQGLASYEQYF. The CDR3 DNA is TGCGCCAGCAGCCAAGGTCTAGCGTCTTACGAGCAGTACTTC.

The gene calls are TRBV28 and TRBJ1-3; possible D gene TRBD1, 6 bases. Trimming shortened V by 6 bases and J by 3 bases, and 21 bases separated the two germline ends. Germline V gene data show CDR1 as MDHEN and CDR2 as SYDVKM. The CDR3 has 17 residues. CDR3 in amino acids: CASSRRAGANLGNTIYF. The DNA for the CDR3 is TGTGCCAGCAGCCGTCGGGCAGGGGCTAACCTTGGAAACACCATATATTTT.

The sample holds a few counts of this clone. The J gene is TRBJ2-2, the V gene TRBV19, with D perhaps TRBD1 (5 bases). CDR1 and CDR2 from the germline V gene are LNHDA and SQIVND (reference sequence). Trimming took 7 bases from V and 1 from J, leaving 13 bases between them. The CDR3 has 15 residues. CDR3 loop: CASTADSENTGELFF. As DNA, the CDR3 is TGTGCCAGTACGGCCGACAGCGAGAACACCGGGGAGCTGTTTTTT.

V gene TRBV6-5 combines with J gene TRBJ2-7, with 8 bases fitting TRBD2. The CDR3 has 14 amino acids. V lost 6 bases, J lost 6 bases, and 10 bases stayed unmatched. Per germline, CDR1 MNHEY and CDR2 SVGAGI. The CDR3 sequence is CASSQPGLVSEQYF. Written as DNA, the CDR3 is TGTGCCAGCAGCCAACCGGGACTAGTATCCGAGCAGTACTTC.

This clone was seen a few times. V and J are TRBV25-1 and TRBJ1-5, with 8 positions matching TRBD1. The ends lost 8 bases at V and 7 bases at J; junction bases unmatched: 7. From germline, CDR1 is MGHDK and CDR2 SYGVNS. CDR3 size: 13 residues. The CDR3 reads CASGQGAGQPQHF. The CDR3 nucleotides are TGTGCCAGCGGACAGGGTGCGGGCCAGCCCCAGCATTTT.

This chain's CDR3 is CASSSTGTGNITF. In DNA form, the CDR3 reads TGTGCCAGCAGTTCCACCGGGACAGGGAACATCACCTTC. The chain couples TRBV6-2 or TRBV6-3 to TRBJ1-2; 9 bases map to TRBD1. The CDR3 has 13 residues. Trimming cost V 4 bases and J 13 bases; bases outside gene matches: 10. Germline V gene sequence: CDR1 MNHEY, CDR2 SVGEGT.

CDR3 in DNA: TGCGCCAGCAGCTTGGTTACAGGGGCCTACAATGAGCAGTTCTTC. Translation gives CASSLVTGAYNEQFF. The V and J genes are TRBV5-1 and TRBJ2-1; 7 bases agree with TRBD1. Germline loops: CDR1 SGHRS, CDR2 YFSETQ. The CDR3 length is 15 residues. Trimming took 0 bases from V and 2 from J; bases not matched to a gene: 2.